This is a list of T cell receptor beta chains from one sample in a study of human T cells and chemical hapten exposure. Each CDR3 protein gets one entry after TCRdb re-called the RACE reads with MiXCR. The sample lists 40,000 to 60,000 distinct CDR3 sequences, 9.3% seen once, with around 4.3% in the top ten. Sample: whole blood, taken in connection with sensitization to the hapten diphenylcyclopropenone (DPC). These TCRs come from a woman in her forties or fifties with alopecia areata. Some clones in this sample may be carry-over from other donors' samples. Each CDR3 is given with its conserved first and last residue. D genes are given only for firm matches. Clone sizes are given selectively: once, few, many, or a class where the clone is expanded.

d_gene: .; abundance: many; j_gene: TRBJ1-2; v_gene: TRBV3-1; CDR3aa: CASSQDPFTGGYTF; CDR3nt: TGTGCCAGCAGCCAAGACCCCTTCACCGGGGGCTACACCTTC
d_gene: .; abundance: many; j_gene: TRBJ2-3; v_gene: TRBV9; CDR3aa: CASSVDLRADTQYF; CDR3nt: TGTGCCAGCAGCGTAGATCTCAGGGCTGATACGCAGTATTTT
d_gene: .; abundance: many; j_gene: TRBJ2-3; v_gene: TRBV4-1; CDR3aa: CASSQEGGASTDTQYF; CDR3nt: TGCGCCAGCAGCCAAGAAGGCGGGGCTAGCACAGATACGCAGTATTTT
d_gene: .; abundance: many; j_gene: TRBJ2-7; v_gene: TRBV29-1; CDR3aa: CSVDLGGGEPYF; CDR3nt: TGCAGCGTTGATCTGGGCGGAGGGGAGCCGTACTTC
d_gene: .; abundance: .; j_gene: TRBJ2-7; v_gene: TRBV28; CDR3aa: CASSLQDSSYEQYF; CDR3nt: TGTGCCAGCAGTCTACAAGACAGCTCCTACGAGCAGTACTTC
d_gene: .; abundance: many; j_gene: TRBJ1-1; v_gene: TRBV2; CDR3aa: CASKGQLNTEAFF; CDR3nt: TGTGCCAGCAAAGGACAGCTGAACACTGAAGCTTTCTTT
d_gene: .; abundance: many; j_gene: TRBJ1-1; v_gene: TRBV20-1; CDR3aa: CSARDIFRAGTEAFF; CDR3nt: TGCAGTGCTAGAGATATATTTAGGGCTGGCACTGAAGCTTTCTTT
d_gene: .; abundance: many; j_gene: TRBJ1-2; v_gene: TRBV28; CDR3aa: CASSFSHGYTF; CDR3nt: TGTGCCAGCAGCTTTTCACATGGCTACACCTTC
d_gene: TRBD1; abundance: many; j_gene: TRBJ1-4; v_gene: TRBV7-9; CDR3aa: CASSYGQGGLTEKLFF; CDR3nt: TGTGCCAGCAGCTACGGACAGGGAGGATTGACCGAAAAACTGTTTTTT
d_gene: .; abundance: many; j_gene: TRBJ2-4; v_gene: TRBV29-1; CDR3aa: CSVEVPTGLAKNIQYF; CDR3nt: TGCAGCGTTGAAGTTCCAACAGGGCTAGCCAAAAACATTCAGTACTTC
d_gene: .; abundance: many; j_gene: TRBJ2-3; v_gene: TRBV12-3/TRBV12-4; CDR3aa: CASSLGTDTQYF; CDR3nt: TGTGCCAGCAGCCTAGGCACAGATACGCAGTATTTT
d_gene: TRBD2; abundance: .; j_gene: TRBJ2-2; v_gene: TRBV20-1; CDR3aa: CSAAQAGGIAGELFF; CDR3nt: TGCAGTGCTGCGCAAGCGGGAGGGATCGCCGGGGAGCTGTTTTTT
d_gene: .; abundance: few; j_gene: TRBJ1-2; v_gene: TRBV19; CDR3aa: CASHNMNYGYTF; CDR3nt: TGTGCCAGTCATAACATGAACTATGGCTACACCTTC
d_gene: .; abundance: once; j_gene: TRBJ1-2; v_gene: TRBV7-6; CDR3aa: CASSLAGSYGYTF; CDR3nt: TGTGCCAGCAGCTTAGCAGGGAGCTATGGCTACACCTTC
d_gene: TRBD2; abundance: many; j_gene: TRBJ2-3; v_gene: TRBV20-1; CDR3aa: CSAVLAGLSTDTQYF; CDR3nt: TGCAGTGCTGTGTTAGCGGGGCTTAGCACAGATACGCAGTATTTT
d_gene: .; abundance: many; j_gene: TRBJ2-3; v_gene: TRBV21-1; CDR3aa: CASSKDGRGAANWADTQYF; CDR3nt: TGTGCCAGCAGCAAAGATGGGCGGGGCGCGGCAAATTGGGCAGATACGCAGTATTTT
d_gene: TRBD1; abundance: many; j_gene: TRBJ1-1; v_gene: TRBV20-1; CDR3aa: CSAYPGQGVTEAFF; CDR3nt: TGCAGTGCGTATCCGGGACAGGGGGTCACTGAAGCTTTCTTT
d_gene: TRBD2; abundance: few; j_gene: TRBJ2-7; v_gene: TRBV29-1; CDR3aa: CSVGGLAGGTEQYF; CDR3nt: TGCAGCGTTGGGGGACTAGCGGGAGGGACCGAGCAGTACTTC
d_gene: .; abundance: many; j_gene: TRBJ1-1; v_gene: TRBV4-1; CDR3aa: CASSQVQGGGTEAFF; CDR3nt: TGCGCCAGCAGCCAAGTTCAGGGCGGGGGGACTGAAGCTTTCTTT
d_gene: TRBD2; abundance: many; j_gene: TRBJ2-5; v_gene: TRBV12-3/TRBV12-4; CDR3aa: CASSLGLAGSETQYF; CDR3nt: TGTGCCAGCAGTTTAGGACTAGCGGGATCAGAGACCCAGTACTTC
d_gene: TRBD2; abundance: many; j_gene: TRBJ2-7; v_gene: TRBV10-2; CDR3aa: CASSSGRAVDEQYF; CDR3nt: TGCGCCAGCAGTAGCGGGAGGGCCGTGGACGAGCAGTACTTC
d_gene: TRBD1; abundance: many; j_gene: TRBJ2-7; v_gene: TRBV7-9; CDR3aa: CASSTRQGTSYEQYF; CDR3nt: TGTGCCAGCAGCACCCGACAGGGGACATCCTACGAGCAGTACTTC
d_gene: .; abundance: .; j_gene: TRBJ1-5; v_gene: TRBV19; CDR3aa: CASSIEGVNQPQHF; CDR3nt: TGTGCCAGTAGTATTGAGGGGGTTAATCAGCCCCAGCATTTT
d_gene: .; abundance: few; j_gene: TRBJ1-1; v_gene: TRBV5-4; CDR3aa: CASRRDRYMNTEAFF; CDR3nt: TGTGCCAGCAGGCGCGATCGATACATGAACACTGAAGCTTTCTTT
d_gene: .; abundance: many; j_gene: TRBJ2-2; v_gene: TRBV6-5; CDR3aa: CASSYSTWNTGELFF; CDR3nt: TGTGCCAGCAGTTACTCGACCTGGAACACCGGGGAGCTGTTTTTT
d_gene: .; abundance: many; j_gene: TRBJ1-2; v_gene: TRBV6-1; CDR3aa: CASSGQGNYGYTF; CDR3nt: TGTGCCAGCAGCGGGCAGGGGAACTATGGCTACACCTTC
d_gene: .; abundance: many; j_gene: TRBJ2-7; v_gene: TRBV30; CDR3aa: CAWSGGTGTEQYF; CDR3nt: TGTGCCTGGAGTGGGGGGACTGGCACTGAGCAGTACTTC
d_gene: .; abundance: many; j_gene: TRBJ2-1; v_gene: TRBV20-1; CDR3aa: CSATPLAASSYNEQFF; CDR3nt: TGCAGTGCTACCCCCCTCGCGGCAAGCTCCTACAATGAGCAGTTCTTC
d_gene: .; abundance: .; j_gene: TRBJ1-6; v_gene: TRBV7-2; CDR3aa: CASSFMESPPLHF; CDR3nt: TGTGCCAGCAGCTTTATGGAGAGTCCACCCCTCCACTTT
d_gene: TRBD2; abundance: many; j_gene: TRBJ2-1; v_gene: TRBV14; CDR3aa: CASSLHYSAGGSSGNEQFF; CDR3nt: TGTGCCAGCAGCCTCCATTATTCAGCGGGAGGGTCCTCCGGCAATGAGCAGTTCTTC
d_gene: .; abundance: .; j_gene: TRBJ2-7; v_gene: TRBV28; CDR3aa: CASSGGYEQYF; CDR3nt: TGTGCCAGCAGTGGAGGCTACGAGCAGTACTTC